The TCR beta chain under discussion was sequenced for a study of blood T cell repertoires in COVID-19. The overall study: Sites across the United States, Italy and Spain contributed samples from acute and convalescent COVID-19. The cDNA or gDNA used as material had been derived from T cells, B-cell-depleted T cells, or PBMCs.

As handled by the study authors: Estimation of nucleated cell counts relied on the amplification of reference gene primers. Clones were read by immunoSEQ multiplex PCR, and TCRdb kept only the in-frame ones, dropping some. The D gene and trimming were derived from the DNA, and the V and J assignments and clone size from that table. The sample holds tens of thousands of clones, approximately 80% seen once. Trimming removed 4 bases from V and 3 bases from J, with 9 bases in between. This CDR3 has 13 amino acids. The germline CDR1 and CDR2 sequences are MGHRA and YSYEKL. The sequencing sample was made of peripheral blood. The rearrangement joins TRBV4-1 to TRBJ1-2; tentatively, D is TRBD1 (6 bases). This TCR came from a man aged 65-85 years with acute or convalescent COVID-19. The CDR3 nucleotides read TGCGCCAGCAGCCCAGGGGCGGACTATGGCTACACCTTC. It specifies CASSPGADYGYTF.